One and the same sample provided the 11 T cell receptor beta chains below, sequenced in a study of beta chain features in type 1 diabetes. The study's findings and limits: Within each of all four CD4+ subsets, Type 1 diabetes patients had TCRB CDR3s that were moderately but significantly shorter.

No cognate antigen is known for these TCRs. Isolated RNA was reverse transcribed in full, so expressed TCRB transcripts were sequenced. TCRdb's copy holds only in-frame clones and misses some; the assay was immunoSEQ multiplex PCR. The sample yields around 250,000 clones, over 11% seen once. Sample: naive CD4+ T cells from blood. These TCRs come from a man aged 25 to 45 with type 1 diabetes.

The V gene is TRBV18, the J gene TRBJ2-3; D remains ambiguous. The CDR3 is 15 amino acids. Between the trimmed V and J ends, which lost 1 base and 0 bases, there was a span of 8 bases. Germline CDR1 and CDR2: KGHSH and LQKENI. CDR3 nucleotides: TGTGCCAGCTCACCACGGTACGAGAGCACAGATACGCAGTATTTT. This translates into CASSPRYESTDTQYF. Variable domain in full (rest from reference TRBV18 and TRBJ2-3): NAGVMQNPRHLVRRRGQEARLRCSPMKGHSHVYWYRQLPEEGLKFMVYLQKENIIDESGMPKERFSAEFPKEGPSILRIQQVVRGDSAAYFCASSPRYESTDTQYFGPGTRLTVL.

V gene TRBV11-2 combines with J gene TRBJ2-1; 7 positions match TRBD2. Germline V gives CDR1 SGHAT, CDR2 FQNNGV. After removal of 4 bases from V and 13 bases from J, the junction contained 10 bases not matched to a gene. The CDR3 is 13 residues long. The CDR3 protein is CASSSSTGGIQFF. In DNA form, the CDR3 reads TGTGCCAGCAGCTCCTCCACCGGGGGGATTCAGTTCTTC.

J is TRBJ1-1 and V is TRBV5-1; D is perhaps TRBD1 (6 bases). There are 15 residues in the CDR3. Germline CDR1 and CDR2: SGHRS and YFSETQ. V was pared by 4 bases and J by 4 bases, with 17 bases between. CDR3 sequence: CASSRGAGQGTEAFF. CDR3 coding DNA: TGCGCCAGCAGCCGGGGGGCAGGGCAAGGCACTGAAGCTTTCTTT. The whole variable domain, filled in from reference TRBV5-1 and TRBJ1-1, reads KAGVTQTPRYLIKTRGQQVTLSCSPISGHRSVSWYQQTPGQGLQFLFEYFSETQRNKGNFPGRFSGRQFSNSRSEMNVSTLELGDSALYLCASSRGAGQGTEAFFGQGTRLTVV.

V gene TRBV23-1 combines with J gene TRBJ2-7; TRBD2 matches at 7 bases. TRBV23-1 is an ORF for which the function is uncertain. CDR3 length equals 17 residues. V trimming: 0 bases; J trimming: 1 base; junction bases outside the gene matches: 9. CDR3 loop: CASSQSGEGGASYEQYF. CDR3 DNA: TGCGCCAGCAGTCAATCGGGGGAGGGAGGCGCGTCCTACGAGCAGTACTTC.

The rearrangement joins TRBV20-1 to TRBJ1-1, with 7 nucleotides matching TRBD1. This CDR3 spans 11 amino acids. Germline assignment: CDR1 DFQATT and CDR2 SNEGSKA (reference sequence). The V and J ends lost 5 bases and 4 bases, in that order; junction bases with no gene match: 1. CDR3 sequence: CSADRATEAFF. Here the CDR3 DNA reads TGCAGTGCTGACAGGGCCACTGAAGCTTTCTTT.

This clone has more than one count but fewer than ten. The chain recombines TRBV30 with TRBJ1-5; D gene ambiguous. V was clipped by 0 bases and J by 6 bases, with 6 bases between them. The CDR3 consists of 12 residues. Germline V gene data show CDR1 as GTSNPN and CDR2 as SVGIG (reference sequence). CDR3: CAWSVNSQPQHF. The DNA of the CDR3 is TGTGCCTGGAGTGTAAATAGTCAGCCCCAGCATTTT.

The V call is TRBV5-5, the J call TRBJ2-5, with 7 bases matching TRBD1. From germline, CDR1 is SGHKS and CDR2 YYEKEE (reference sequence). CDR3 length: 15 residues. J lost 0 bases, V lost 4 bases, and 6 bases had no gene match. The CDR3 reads CASSALQGYQETQYF. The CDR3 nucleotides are TGTGCCAGCAGCGCACTACAGGGGTACCAAGAGACCCAGTACTTC.

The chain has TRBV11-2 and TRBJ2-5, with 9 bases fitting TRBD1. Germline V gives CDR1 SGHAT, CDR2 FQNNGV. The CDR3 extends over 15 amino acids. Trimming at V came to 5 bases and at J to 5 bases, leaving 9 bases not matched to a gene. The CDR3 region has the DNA TGTGCCAGCAGCGGACAGGGGTTGAGTATGGAGACCCAGTACTTC. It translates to CASSGQGLSMETQYF.

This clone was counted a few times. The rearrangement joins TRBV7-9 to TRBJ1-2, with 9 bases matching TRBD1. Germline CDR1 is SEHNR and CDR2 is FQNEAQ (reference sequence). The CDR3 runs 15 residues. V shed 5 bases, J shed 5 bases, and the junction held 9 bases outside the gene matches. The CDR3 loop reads CASSPRPGQGYGYTF. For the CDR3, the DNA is TGTGCCAGCAGCCCACGCCCGGGACAGGGTTATGGCTACACCTTC.

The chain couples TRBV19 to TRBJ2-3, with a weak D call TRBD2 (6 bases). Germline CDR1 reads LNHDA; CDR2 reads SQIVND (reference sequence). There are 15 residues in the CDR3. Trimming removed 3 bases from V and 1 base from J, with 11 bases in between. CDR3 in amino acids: CASSIPGGGTDTQYF. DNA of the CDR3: TGTGCCAGTAGTATTCCCGGGGGAGGCACAGATACGCAGTATTTT.

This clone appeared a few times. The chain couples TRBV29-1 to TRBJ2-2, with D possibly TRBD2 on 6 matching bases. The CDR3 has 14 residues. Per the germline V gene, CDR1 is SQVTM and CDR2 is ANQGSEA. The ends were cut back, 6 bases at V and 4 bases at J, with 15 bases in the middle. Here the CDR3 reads CSVQTRVVTGELFF. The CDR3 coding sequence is TGCAGCGTCCAGACTAGGGTGGTCACCGGGGAGCTGTTTTTT.